Many counts were recorded for the clone carrying this TCR beta chain. Antigen unknown. This entry is derived from a study of breast tumors, draining lymph nodes, adjacent tissues. TCRdb analysed the multiplex PCR reads with MiXCR anew, one entry per CDR3 protein. The repertoire holds around 300,000 distinct CDR3 sequences, with roughly 31% as singletons. Axillary draining lymph nodes of breast cancer patients supplied the node samples. This CDR3 contains 16 residues. Unmatched junction bases numbered 4, after V lost 0 bases and J lost 2 bases. Germline assignment: CDR1 SGHRS and CDR2 YFSETQ. Study-level results: Tumor repertoires ranked between lymph nodes and nontumor tissue in diversity, with V and J gene preferences. That most tumor T cells come from lymph nodes remained unproven. Compared with basal-like, luminal-like tumors shared significantly more repertoire with nontumor tissue.

The TCR comes from a female donor with breast cancer. Some clones in this sample may be carry-over from other donors' samples. The sequenced sample consisted of axillary lymph node tissue. The rearrangement joins TRBV5-1 to TRBJ2-2; 7 bases are a match to TRBD2. In nucleotides, the CDR3 is TGCGCCAGCAGCTTGGACGGGGGGAAAAACACCGGGGAGCTGTTTTTT. Amino acid sequence: CASSLDGGKNTGELFF.